This T cell receptor (delta chain) was documented in a study of gamma-delta T cells after stem cell transplantation. TCRdb reapplied CATT to the RT-PCR reads. The sample yields 3,200 or so delta-chain clones, approximately 5.1% seen once. The CDR3 runs to 15 residues. Per germline, CDR1 GEAIGNYY and CDR2 EKD. Trimming stripped 2 bases from V and 0 bases from J, with 12 bases between. Of note for this clone: A read error likely explains why the TCRdb protein, taken from a much larger clone, differs from this DNA's translation at residue 5; the protein shown is translated from the DNA.

This TCR came from a human donor. It is not recorded whose cells these are; they may come from a transplant donor. The specimen was gamma-delta T cells. The chain employs TRDV2 and TRDJ1; D possibly corresponds to TRDD2 (5 bases). In nucleotides, the CDR3 is TGTGCCTGTGACAACATTGGCCTTCACACCGATAAACTCATCTTT. Its protein is CACDNIGLHTDKLIF.